This is a list of T cell receptor beta chains from one sample in a study of blood T cell repertoires in COVID-19. Produced via immunoSEQ multiplex PCR; TCRdb's table is partial and in-frame only. This sample has roughly 32,000 clones, with over 75% found just once. Source material: peripheral blood. These receptors all come from a man in his 60s with active COVID-19. CDR3s include the opening cysteine and the closing phenylalanine or tryptophan. A D gene is named only where the DNA matches it firmly. Some rows mark clone size as missing; the rest say once, few, many or name a class of expanded clone.

abundance	j_gene	d_gene	v_gene	CDR3aa	CDR3nt
-	TRBJ1-4	TRBD1	TRBV4-1	CASSPDRGLNEKLFF	TGCGCCAGCAGCCCAGACAGGGGTCTTAATGAAAAACTGTTTTTT
-	TRBJ2-3	TRBD2	TRBV7-2	CASSLRKTSGAVSTDTQYF	TGTGCCAGCAGCTTAAGGAAGACTAGCGGGGCCGTTAGCACAGATACGCAGTATTTT
-	TRBJ1-2	-	TRBV7-8	CASSLALTRRGGSKGYGYTF	TGTGCCAGCAGCTTAGCGCTCACGCGTAGGGGGGGGTCGAAAGGCTATGGCTACACCTTC
-	TRBJ2-7	-	TRBV12-2	CASRFWLAGPPSYEQYF	TGTGCAAGTCGCTTTTGGCTAGCGGGCCCCCCGTCCTACGAGCAGTACTTC
-	TRBJ1-6	-	TRBV7-3	CASSPLGIPNSPLHF	TGTGCCAGCAGCCCACTAGGGATTCCAAATTCACCCCTCCACTTT
few	TRBJ2-7	-	TRBV12-2	CASRWTRDRPYEQYF	TGTGCAAGTCGCTGGACCCGGGACAGGCCCTACGAGCAGTACTTC
-	TRBJ1-2	TRBD1	TRBV18	CASGQGPNYGYTF	TGTGCCAGTGGACAGGGCCCTAACTATGGCTACACCTTC
-	TRBJ2-3	-	TRBV7-9	CASSPSARGMAQYF	TGTGCCAGCAGCCCCTCCGCTAGGGGTATGGCGCAGTATTTT
-	TRBJ2-5	TRBD2	TRBV7-3	CASSASGSRRETQYF	TGTGCCAGCAGCGCTAGCGGGTCCCGGCGGGAGACCCAGTACTTC
once	TRBJ2-2	TRBD1	TRBV9	CASSEKQGPGELFF	TGTGCCAGCAGCGAAAAACAGGGGCCCGGGGAGCTGTTTTTT
-	TRBJ1-6	-	TRBV7-8	CASSLRQSSYNSPLHF	TGTGCCAGCAGCTTAAGACAGAGCTCCTATAATTCACCCCTCCACTTT
-	TRBJ1-4	-	TRBV7-2	CASSWTLTNEKLFF	TGTGCCAGCAGCTGGACACTAACTAATGAAAAACTGTTTTTT
-	TRBJ2-3	TRBD1	TRBV2	CARQGARTDTQYF	TGTGCCAGGCAGGGGGCACGCACAGATACGCAGTATTTT
once	TRBJ2-1	-	TRBV11-2	CASSFEGAGEQFF	TGTGCCAGCAGCTTTGAAGGGGCAGGTGAGCAGTTCTTC
-	TRBJ2-7	-	TRBV6-2/TRBV6-3	CASGPREGFDEQYF	TGTGCCAGCGGCCCGCGTGAGGGTTTCGACGAGCAGTACTTC
once	TRBJ2-2	-	TRBV2	CASSGRRANTGELFF	TGTGCCAGCAGTGGTCGACGGGCGAACACCGGGGAGCTGTTTTTT
once	TRBJ1-4	-	TRBV18	CATKRGLTNEKLFF	TGTGCCACCAAGAGAGGGTTGACTAATGAAAAACTGTTTTTT
-	TRBJ2-1	-	TRBV6-2/TRBV6-3	CASNYGSRGYNEQFF	TGTGCCAGCAATTACGGGAGTCGGGGCTACAATGAGCAGTTCTTC
-	TRBJ2-7	TRBD1	TRBV7-6	CASSLAVRGSEQYF	TGTGCCAGCAGCTTAGCGGTCAGGGGGAGCGAGCAGTACTTC
-	TRBJ2-1	TRBD2	TRBV24-1	CATSEDRSGGSYNEQFF	TGTGCCACCAGTGAAGATCGTAGCGGGGGCTCATACAATGAGCAGTTCTTC
-	TRBJ2-7	TRBD2	TRBV28	CATTGLAGVRSYEQYF	TGTGCCACCACAGGACTAGCGGGAGTTAGGTCCTACGAGCAGTACTTC
-	TRBJ1-2	-	TRBV7-2	CASSFTGGYGYTF	TGTGCCAGCAGCTTTACGGGAGGGTATGGCTACACCTTC
-	TRBJ2-2	-	TRBV18	CASSPPARRHTGELFF	TGTGCCAGCTCACCACCGGCCCGGAGACACACCGGGGAGCTGTTTTTT
-	TRBJ2-7	TRBD2	TRBV29-1	CSGSSGTYEQYF	TGCAGCGGATCTAGCGGAACCTACGAGCAGTACTTC
-	TRBJ2-2	TRBD2	TRBV19	CASSLHLRTSGRAGGELFF	TGTGCCAGTAGTCTGCACCTCCGGACTAGCGGGAGGGCCGGCGGGGAGCTGTTTTTT
-	TRBJ1-2	-	TRBV3-1/TRBV3-2	CASSPILNYGYTF	TGTGCCAGCAGCCCTATACTTAACTATGGCTACACCTTC
-	TRBJ1-4	-	TRBV2	CASSEQGVGEKLFF	TGTGCCAGCAGTGAACAAGGGGTTGGTGAAAAACTGTTTTTT
-	TRBJ2-2	TRBD2	TRBV5-4	CATRLAGGSGELFF	TGTGCCACCAGACTAGCGGGAGGTTCCGGGGAGCTGTTTTTT
-	TRBJ2-1	-	TRBV21-1	CASSKVCTAGVNEQFF	TGTGCCAGCAGCAAAGTCTGTACAGCGGGAGTCAATGAGCAGTTCTTC
-	TRBJ2-3	-	TRBV19	CASNPGRTDTQYF	TGTGCCAGTAACCCGGGAAGAACAGATACGCAGTATTTT
-	TRBJ2-1	TRBD2	TRBV5-5	CASSLLAGGYNEQFF	TGTGCCAGCAGCTTATTAGCGGGGGGGTACAATGAGCAGTTCTTC
-	TRBJ2-1	-	TRBV7-2	CASSLGFGGRADEQFF	TGTGCCAGCAGCTTAGGTTTCGGGGGGCGGGCCGATGAGCAGTTCTTC
-	TRBJ2-3	TRBD1	TRBV10-3	CAINDRATDTQYF	TGTGCCATCAATGACAGGGCCACAGATACGCAGTATTTT
-	TRBJ2-1	TRBD2	TRBV7-3	CASSPWGLAANNEQFF	TGTGCCAGCAGCCCATGGGGACTAGCAGCGAACAATGAGCAGTTCTTC
-	TRBJ2-5	TRBD1	TRBV11-2	CASSLGTGGQETQYF	TGTGCCAGCAGCTTAGGGACAGGGGGTCAAGAGACCCAGTACTTC
-	TRBJ2-2	TRBD2	TRBV9	CASSGGLAGANTGELFF	TGTGCCAGCAGCGGGGGACTAGCGGGGGCGAACACCGGGGAGCTGTTTTTT
-	TRBJ1-1	-	TRBV5-6	CASSNGMNTEAFF	TGTGCCAGCAGCAACGGGATGAACACTGAAGCTTTCTTT
-	TRBJ2-3	-	TRBV25-1	CATTSFGTDTQYF	TGTGCCACAACTAGCTTCGGCACAGATACGCAGTATTTT
-	TRBJ1-2	-	TRBV4-3	CASSQAAGANYGYTF	TGCGCCAGCAGCCAAGCGGCGGGAGCTAACTATGGCTACACCTTC
few	TRBJ1-4	-	TRBV6-1	CASSDGGYHEKLFF	TGTGCCAGCAGTGATGGGGGGTATCATGAAAAACTGTTTTTT
once	TRBJ2-1	-	TRBV24-1	CATSDPRDSYNEQFF	TGTGCCACCAGTGACCCCCGGGACTCCTACAATGAGCAGTTCTTC
-	TRBJ2-7	-	TRBV7-8	CASSLLVGVGEQYF	TGTGCCAGCAGCTTACTTGTGGGAGTGGGAGAGCAGTACTTC
-	TRBJ2-7	TRBD2	TRBV3-1/TRBV3-2	CASSQGLAGGTYEQYF	TGTGCCAGCAGCCAGGGACTAGCGGGGGGGACCTACGAGCAGTACTTC
-	TRBJ1-1	-	TRBV5-1	CASRGPANTEAFF	TGCGCTTCCAGGGGCCCGGCCAACACTGAAGCTTTCTTT
-	TRBJ1-4	-	TRBV19	CASSMGRGVPGTEKLFF	TGTGCCAGTAGTATGGGGAGGGGAGTACCCGGGACTGAAAAACTGTTTTTT